This T cell receptor beta chain was identified in a study of blood T cell repertoires in COVID-19. In germline, CDR1 is SGHTA, CDR2 FQGNSA. With 4 bases clipped from V and 5 bases from J, the junction kept 9 bases outside the gene matches. The CDR3 is made up of 15 amino acids. The assay was immunoSEQ multiplex PCR, and TCRdb's table has in-frame clones only and misses some. Here the sample spans over 300,000 clones, almost 90% being singletons. The clonotype originates from a man younger than 35 with active or convalescent COVID-19. Source material: peripheral blood. V is TRBV7-2 and J is TRBJ2-7, with TRBD2 identical over 9 bases. As DNA, the CDR3 is TGTGCCAGCAGCTCCCCAAGCGGGAGGAGGAACGAGCAGTACTTC. It yields the protein CASSSPSGRRNEQYF.